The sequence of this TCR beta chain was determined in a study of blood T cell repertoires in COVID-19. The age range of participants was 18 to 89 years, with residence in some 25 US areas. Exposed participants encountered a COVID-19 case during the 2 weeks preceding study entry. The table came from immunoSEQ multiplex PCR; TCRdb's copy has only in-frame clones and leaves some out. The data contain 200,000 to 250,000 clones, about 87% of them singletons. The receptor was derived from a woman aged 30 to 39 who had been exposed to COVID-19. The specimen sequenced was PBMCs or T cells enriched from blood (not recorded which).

The CDR3 coding sequence is TGTGCCAGCAGTACATATTATGGCTACACCTTC. This encodes CASSTYYGYTF. The chain joins TRBV25-1 to TRBJ1-2; D gene ambiguous. The germline V and J ends were trimmed by 5 bases and 5 bases, with 6 bases remaining between them. The CDR3 is 11 residues long. CDR1 MGHDK and CDR2 SYGVNS come from the germline V gene.